This TCR beta chain was sequenced during a study of CD8 T cells in ankylosing spondylitis. Study-wide findings and caveats: Disease-associated clonotypes exhibited CD8+ identity and were relatively infrequent in peripheral blood. The study identified a TCR beta motif of about eight highly homologous variants that appeared characteristic of ankylosing spondylitis blood. Reportedly, disease-linked clones are significantly enriched in ankylosing spondylitis patients' matched synovial fluid.

Remarks on this clonotype: Its target is unknown.

A quantitative 5'-RACE method, one with molecular barcodes, was used to make TCR beta libraries. TCRdb ran MiXCR on the 5' RACE reads and lists one entry per CDR3 protein. There are 200,000 to 300,000 distinct CDR3 sequences in the sample; about 11% occur only once, and 2.6% lies in the top ten. The CDR3 covers 14 residues. The germline V and J ends were trimmed by 2 bases and 8 bases, with 14 bases remaining between them. Germline V gene lookup returns CDR1 SGHNT and CDR2 YYREEE (reference sequence). The origin of this receptor is a male donor with ankylosing spondylitis or in good health (not recorded which). Sequencing used blood, either unsorted or a sorted T cell fraction (not recorded which). The chain combines TRBV5-4 with TRBJ2-1; weak D call: TRBD2 (5 bases). Here the CDR3 reads CASSLTQAADEQFF. The CDR3 coding sequence is TGTGCCAGCAGCTTAACCCAAGCGGCGGATGAGCAGTTCTTC.